Included here is one T cell receptor (beta chain) sequence, with context. V was clipped by 5 bases and J by 0 bases; unmatched bases: 10. The V gene's germline CDR1 is LGHNA and CDR2 YNFKEQ. The CDR3 has 18 amino acids. The sample belongs to a study of blood T cell repertoires in COVID-19. Study details: PBMCs, B-cell-depleted T cells, or T cells provided the cDNA or gDNA that made up the material.

Data came from immunoSEQ multiplex PCR; TCRdb stores just in-frame clones and leaves some out. This table holds just over 150,000 clones, around 85% found once. The clonotype was recovered from an older woman with acute or convalescent COVID-19. The sequenced sample was peripheral blood. The chain employs TRBV4-2 and TRBJ2-6; TRBD1 matches 7 bases. CDR3 region: CASSKRQGWDSGANVLTF. Here the CDR3 DNA reads TGTGCCAGCAGCAAACGACAGGGCTGGGACTCTGGGGCCAACGTCCTGACTTTC.